This T cell receptor beta chain is drawn from a study of cytomegalovirus exposure and HLA in healthy donors. Regarding the study as a whole: Roughly uniform sequencing depth across donors was assumed, possibly incorrectly. For TCR beta chains, V- and J-gene trimming was later linked to a missense DCLRE1C variant. As confirmed in vitro, a few CMV-associated chains were specific for CMV antigens.

Donors counted as nominally healthy when sampled, yet unrecorded immune exposures were likely. This CDR3 comprises 16 residues. The ends lost 4 bases at V and 1 base at J; junction bases unmatched: 2. Germline lookup yields CDR1 SGHDT and CDR2 YYEEEE. Primers: 60 Vbeta forward and 13 Jbeta reverse. The repertoire was sequenced with immunoSEQ multiplex PCR; TCRdb's copy has only in-frame clones and lacks some. The data show roughly 68,000 clones, 60% to 75% seen once. The sample holds a few counts of this clone. The antigen is undetermined. This TCR was recovered from a man aged 35 to 55 in good health and CMV-seropositive. The chain has TRBV5-6 and TRBJ2-4; 13 bases line up with TRBD2. Sequences were obtained from PBMCs. The CDR3 loop reads CASSTGLAGAKNIQYF. The CDR3 region has the DNA TGTGCCAGCAGCACGGGACTAGCGGGGGCCAAAAACATTCAGTACTTC. The whole variable domain, filled in from reference TRBV5-6 and TRBJ2-4, reads DAGVTQSPTHLIKTRGQQVTLRCSPKSGHDTVSWYQQALGQGPQFIFQYYEEEERQRGNFPDRFSGHQFPNYSSELNVNALLLGDSALYLCASSTGLAGAKNIQYFGAGTRLSVL.